The rows below give T cell receptor beta chains drawn from one sample of a study of response to subunit inactivated influenza vaccine. MiXCR, applied by TCRdb to the RT-PCR reads, yields one record per CDR3 protein. The sample holds 650,000 to 700,000 distinct CDR3 sequences, 15% to 18% seen once. This sample comprised PBMCs from blood, obtained about 11 days after vaccination. Receptors originate from a man aged 45 to 65 who received an inactivated influenza vaccine. Both conserved end residues are part of each CDR3. Each record gives: D gene, V gene, J gene, CDR3 length, CDR3 protein. The D gene is left open where the match is weak.

.,TRBV20-1,TRBJ2-3,12,CSAYLGADTQYF
TRBD1,TRBV7-2,TRBJ2-7,15,CASSRRTGRSPEQYF
.,TRBV27,TRBJ1-6,15,CASSKGIRGNSPLHF
.,TRBV29-1,TRBJ1-2,13,CSVELSNRNGYTF
TRBD1,TRBV7-9,TRBJ1-5,15,CASSFSLGSGGPQHF
TRBD2,TRBV7-6,TRBJ2-1,17,CASSLWLAGGPYNEQFF
.,TRBV12-3/TRBV12-4,TRBJ2-2,13,CASSSRTTGELFF
TRBD2,TRBV20-1,TRBJ2-1,16,CSARAASGRVYNEQFF
TRBD1,TRBV24-1,TRBJ2-2,15,CATSGAGGFTGELFF
.,TRBV7-6,TRBJ1-2,14,CASSLFAGDYGYTF
.,TRBV4-3,TRBJ2-3,13,CASSQDNRDTQYF
.,TRBV15,TRBJ1-1,15,CATSWGPSRNTEAFF
.,TRBV6-2/TRBV6-3,TRBJ2-3,13,CASSYLHLDTQYF
TRBD2,TRBV18,TRBJ2-2,16,CASSPPMGLAAGELFF
TRBD1,TRBV20-1,TRBJ2-7,14,CSALGQRSSYEQYF
.,TRBV5-1,TRBJ1-1,16,CASSPRTWEVGTEAFF